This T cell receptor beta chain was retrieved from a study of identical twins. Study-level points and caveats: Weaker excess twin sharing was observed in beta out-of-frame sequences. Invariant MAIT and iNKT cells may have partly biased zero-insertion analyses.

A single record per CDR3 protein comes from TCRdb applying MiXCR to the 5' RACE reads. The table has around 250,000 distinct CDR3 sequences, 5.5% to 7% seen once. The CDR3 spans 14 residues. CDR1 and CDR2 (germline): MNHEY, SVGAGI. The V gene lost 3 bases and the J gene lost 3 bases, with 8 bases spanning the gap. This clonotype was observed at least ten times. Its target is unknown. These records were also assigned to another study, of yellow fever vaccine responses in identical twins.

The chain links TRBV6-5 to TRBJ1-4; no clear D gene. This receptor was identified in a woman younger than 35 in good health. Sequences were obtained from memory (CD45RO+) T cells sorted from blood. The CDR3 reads CASSYGNSNEKLFF. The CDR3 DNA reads TGTGCCAGCAGTTATGGGAATTCTAATGAAAAACTGTTTTTT.